The 23 T cell receptor beta chains below come from one sample, sequenced in a study of shared clonotypes between healthy human individuals. TCRdb keeps only in-frame clones here, not all; method: immunoSEQ multiplex PCR. The repertoire has fewer than 1.4 million clones, 75% to 85% of them found once; the top ten carry under 0.8%. The sample comprised memory CD4+ T cells from PBMCs. The subset here: CD45RA-negative fraction. The receptors were gathered from a man younger than 35 in good health. Some clones in this sample may be carry-over from other donors' samples.

The J gene is TRBJ2-6, the V gene TRBV19; possibly TRBD1 for D (6 bases). The V gene's germline CDR1 is LNHDA and CDR2 SQIVND (reference sequence). CDR3 length: 17 amino acids. V lost 1 base and J lost 0, with 10 bases in between. The CDR3 DNA follows: TGTGCCAGTAGTATAGTCGGACAGAGCTCTGGGGCCAACGTCCTGACTTTC. This sequence encodes CASSIVGQSSGANVLTF.

This clone occurred once. The chain recombines TRBV5-1 with TRBJ2-2; possible D gene TRBD2, 6 bases. V gave up 4 bases and J gave up 6 bases, with 19 bases separating them. This CDR3 is 16 amino acids long. Germline V lookup: CDR1 SGHRS, CDR2 YFSETQ. DNA for the CDR3: TGCGCCAGCAGCCCCTTAGCAGGAGGGTCGGCCGGGGAGCTGTTTTTT. Its translation is CASSPLAGGSAGELFF.

The chain is built from TRBV4-2 and TRBJ2-7, with TRBD1 matching over 8 bases. Germline values: CDR1 LGHNA, CDR2 YNFKEQ. This CDR3 is built from 13 residues. V lost 3 bases, J lost 5 bases, and 3 bases stayed unmatched. For the CDR3, the DNA is TGTGCCAGCAGCCATAACAGGGGGGACGAGCAGTACTTC. Amino acid sequence: CASSHNRGDEQYF.

The rearrangement links TRBV5-4 to TRBJ1-2; D gene uncertain. The CDR3 runs to 13 residues. V was cut by 6 bases and J by 4 bases, with 13 bases left in between. Germline-derived CDR1 and CDR2 are SGHNT and YYREEE (reference sequence). The CDR3 reads CASTLDHSYGYTF. CDR3 in DNA: TGTGCCAGCACCCTTGACCACTCCTATGGCTACACCTTC.

Here the CDR3 DNA reads TGTGCCAGCAGCCCGAGCGGACCCGAGACCCAGTACTTC. Its protein is CASSPSGPETQYF. The gene calls are TRBV27 and TRBJ2-5, with D maybe TRBD2 (5 bases). The germline CDR1 and CDR2 sequences are MNHEY and SMNVEV (reference sequence). The CDR3 sequence is 13 residues long. V lost 6 bases to trimming and J lost 5 bases, with 13 bases between them.

This clone was detected a few times. The chain is built from TRBV18 and TRBJ1-5; 7 bases fit TRBD1. This CDR3 has 14 residues. CDR1 is KGHSH, CDR2 LQKENI, per germline. V lost 2 bases, J lost 8 bases, and 6 bases stayed unmatched. CDR3 sequence reads: CASSPIGQVKPQHF. The CDR3 DNA reads as TGTGCCAGCTCACCAATAGGACAGGTAAAGCCCCAGCATTTT.

This clone showed up just a few times. As DNA, the CDR3 is TGTGCCAGTAGTATTAGCAGAGACCAGCCCCAGCATTTT. This translates into CASSISRDQPQHF. This chain uses TRBV19 with TRBJ1-5; D is ambiguous. Germline CDR1 LNHDA, CDR2 SQIVND (reference sequence). Between the trimmed V and J ends, which lost 3 bases and 7 bases, there was a span of 10 bases. This CDR3 is built from 13 residues.

The V and J genes are TRBV6-5 and TRBJ2-3; 8 nucleotides agree with TRBD2. CDR1 is MNHEY, CDR2 SVGAGI, per germline. V lost 5 bases to trimming and J lost 1 base; unmatched junction nucleotides: 5. This CDR3 is built from 15 residues. The CDR3 loop reads CASSLTTSGTDTQYF. In DNA form, the CDR3 reads TGTGCCAGCAGTCTCACGACTAGCGGCACAGATACGCAGTATTTT.

This clone was observed once. With a much larger clone just one base away, this may be a read error. This same CDR3 is encoded by further DNA sequences in the sample. The CDR3, as DNA: TGTGCCAGCAGCGTCGGGACAGCACAAGAGACCCAGTACTTC. Translated: CASSVGTAQETQYF. This chain uses TRBV9 with TRBJ2-5; the match to TRBD1 covers 7 bases. V lost 2 bases to trimming and J lost 2 bases; unmatched junction nucleotides: 3. CDR1 SGDLS and CDR2 YYNGEE come from the germline V gene. This CDR3 is built from 14 residues.

The chain is built from TRBV10-3 and TRBJ2-7, with 7 bases matching TRBD1. CDR1 is ENHRY, CDR2 SYGVKD, per germline. V lost 5 bases, J lost 4 bases, and 11 bases stayed unmatched. This CDR3 region has 15 residues. CDR3 protein: CAISTGTAARYEQYF. The CDR3 DNA reads TGTGCCATCAGTACCGGGACAGCCGCGCGGTACGAGCAGTACTTC.

The chain is built from TRBV27 and TRBJ1-2; D uncertain. The germline V gene encodes CDR1 MNHEY and CDR2 SMNVEV (reference sequence). There are 16 residues in the CDR3. With 3 bases removed from V and 5 bases from J, the gap between germline ends came to 19 bases. As DNA, the CDR3 is TGTGCCAGCAGTTTTACCTCTGGGCCGGGCCCGTATGGCTACACCTTC. Its protein is CASSFTSGPGPYGYTF.

The gene calls are TRBV9 and TRBJ2-5; D uncertain. CDR3 size: 16 residues. Between the trimmed V and J ends, which lost 0 bases and 1 base, there was a span of 13 bases. From germline, CDR1 is SGDLS and CDR2 YYNGEE. CDR3 amino acids: CASSVELGLGQETQYF. CDR3 in DNA: TGTGCCAGCAGCGTAGAGCTAGGGTTGGGCCAAGAGACCCAGTACTTC. The full variable domain, completed using reference TRBV9 and TRBJ2-5, is DSGVTQTPKHLITATGQRVTLRCSPRSGDLSVYWYQQSLDQGLQFLIQYYNGEERAKGNILERFSAQQFPDLHSELNLSSLELGDSALYFCASSVELGLGQETQYFGPGTRLLVL.

This clone occurred once. This chain joins TRBV7-2 and TRBJ1-1; D perhaps matches TRBD1 (5 bases). Trimming removed 0 bases from V and 0 bases from J, with 8 bases in between. The CDR3 spans 15 residues. Germline CDR1 SGHTA, CDR2 FQGNSA. This CDR3 reads CASSLALGVNTEAFF. The CDR3 DNA reads TGTGCCAGCAGCTTAGCGTTGGGGGTGAACACTGAAGCTTTCTTT. Full variable domain (remainder filled in from reference TRBV7-2 and TRBJ1-1): GAGVSQSPSNKVTEKGKDVELRCDPISGHTALYWYRQSLGQGLEFLIYFQGNSAPDKSGLPSDRFSAERTGGSVSTLTIQRTQQEDSAVYLCASSLALGVNTEAFFGQGTRLTVV.

The chain combines TRBV7-3 with TRBJ1-2, with D tentatively TRBD1 (6 bases). The CDR3 has 14 residues. Germline V CDR1 and CDR2: SGHTA, FQGTGA. V dropped 2 bases and J dropped 10 bases, with 17 bases sitting between them. The CDR3 is CASSLEAGAAFYTF. CDR3 nucleotide sequence: TGTGCCAGCAGCTTAGAGGCGGGGGCGGCTTTCTACACCTTC.

V gene TRBV28 combines with J gene TRBJ2-2; D unclear. The CDR3 runs to 11 residues. V lost 5 bases to trimming and J lost 9 bases, with 7 bases between them. Germline CDR1 is MDHEN and CDR2 is SYDVKM. The CDR3 loop is CASSPLRELFF. CDR3 nucleotide sequence: TGTGCCAGCAGTCCTCTCCGGGAGCTGTTTTTT.

This clone was recorded a few times. The rearrangement joins TRBV25-1 to TRBJ1-2; 9 bases agree with TRBD1. The CDR3 runs to 16 residues. CDR1 and CDR2 from the germline V gene are MGHDK and SYGVNS. V gave up 4 bases and J gave up 2 bases; unmatched junction bases: 8. As DNA, the CDR3 is TGTGCCAGCAGTGCTGCCCCGGGACAGGGAAACTATGGCTACACCTTC. Protein: CASSAAPGQGNYGYTF.

This clone was found a few times. This chain uses TRBV7-9 with TRBJ2-7, with TRBD1 as a possible D gene (5 bases). The CDR3 is made up of 16 amino acids. V lost 5 bases and J lost 0, with 17 bases in between. From germline, CDR1 is SEHNR and CDR2 FQNEAQ (reference sequence). CDR3 protein: CASSRWITTGSYEQYF. In DNA, the CDR3 is TGTGCCAGCAGCCGATGGATTACTACAGGCTCCTACGAGCAGTACTTC. The full variable domain, its missing parts supplied by reference TRBV7-9 and TRBJ2-7, is DTGVSQNPRHKITKRGQNVTFRCDPISEHNRLYWYRQTLGQGPEFLTYFQNEAQLEKSRLLSDRFSAERPKGSFSTLEIQRTEQGDSAMYLCASSRWITTGSYEQYFGPGTRLTVT.

The chain's CDR3 is CAWSVTSGNNEQFF. CDR3 nucleotide sequence: TGTGCCTGGAGTGTGACTAGCGGTAACAATGAGCAGTTCTTC. V is TRBV30 and J is TRBJ2-1; 9 bases match TRBD2. CDR1 and CDR2 from the germline V gene are GTSNPN and SVGIG (reference sequence). V gave up 0 bases and J gave up 5 bases; unmatched junction bases: 2. The CDR3 is 14 residues long.

The chain employs TRBV9 and TRBJ1-3; tentatively, D is TRBD1 (6 bases). The V end lost 4 bases, the J end lost 4 bases, and 15 bases lay between the germline ends. The CDR3 covers 15 residues. In germline, CDR1 is SGDLS, CDR2 YYNGEE. The CDR3 spells CASSSQQGSGNTIYF. CDR3 nucleotide sequence: TGTGCCAGCAGCTCCCAACAGGGATCAGGAAACACCATATATTTT.

This clone has a single count. The chain joins TRBV4-2 to TRBJ1-3, with D hard to call. CDR1 and CDR2 from the germline V gene are LGHNA and YNFKEQ. Trimming pared 0 bases from V and 0 bases from J, leaving 15 bases between. This CDR3 is built from 18 residues. The chain's CDR3 is CASSQEGRYLLSGNTIYF. The DNA of the CDR3 is TGTGCCAGCAGCCAAGAGGGTAGATACCTTCTCTCTGGAAACACCATATATTTT.

This clone was seen once. This chain links TRBV7-3 with TRBJ2-1; the D is unclear. The CDR3 is 14 amino acids. CDR1 is SGHTA and CDR2 is FQGTGA in the germline V gene. Trimming shortened V by 5 bases and J by 6 bases, and 14 bases separated the two germline ends. CDR3 coding DNA: TGTGCCAGCAGCCCTCGAGGAACGGTCAATGAGCAGTTCTTC. Translating it yields CASSPRGTVNEQFF.

The chain joins TRBV5-6 to TRBJ1-2; no definite D call. V lost 0 bases, J lost 7 bases, and 7 bases lay in between. The CDR3 runs to 12 residues. Germline V CDR1 and CDR2: SGHDT, YYEEEE. The CDR3 reads CASSLASGGYTF. CDR3 coding DNA: TGTGCCAGCAGCTTGGCCTCGGGTGGCTACACCTTC.

The chain is built from TRBV7-7 and TRBJ2-1; D is perhaps TRBD1 or TRBD2 (5 bases each). Looked up from germline, CDR1 is SSHAT and CDR2 is FNYEAQ (reference sequence). The V and J ends lost 5 bases and 10 bases respectively, with 15 bases between them. The CDR3 length is 13 residues. The CDR3 DNA follows: TGTGCCAGCAGCCGGGACGGGCTTGGGGAGCAGTTCTTC. Its translation is CASSRDGLGEQFF.